These 18 T cell receptor beta chains share one sample of origin, sequenced in a study of blood T cells in healthy people across ages. Then a second PCR, running roughly 7 to 11 cycles, was carried out with a sample-barcoded 5' primer and a J-beta primer mix. TCRdb recomputed calls from the 5' RACE reads with MiXCR, one row per CDR3 protein. The sample lists approximately 690,000 distinct CDR3 sequences, about 54% occurring once. Material for sequencing was blood. Receptors were obtained from a man in his 60s in good health.

The gene calls are TRBV3-1 and TRBJ1-2; D is undetermined. Between the trimmed V and J ends, which lost 0 bases and 8 bases, there was a span of 13 bases. The CDR3 contains 14 residues. Germline V CDR1 and CDR2: LGHDT, YNNKEL (reference sequence). In DNA form, the CDR3 reads TGTGCCAGCAGCCAAGATTTATGGGGTGGCGGCTACACCTTC. It codes for CASSQDLWGGGYTF.

The gene calls are TRBV20-1 and TRBJ1-2, with TRBD1 matching over 8 bases. The germline V gene has CDR1 DFQATT and CDR2 SNEGSKA (reference sequence). CDR3 length: 13 amino acids. Germline trimming cut 6 bases from V and 7 bases from J; bases unmatched to any gene: 10. CDR3 residues: CSAPTTGAGGYTF. CDR3 nucleotides: TGCAGTGCGCCAACGACAGGGGCGGGTGGCTACACCTTC.

The chain recombines TRBV14 with TRBJ2-5, with D unresolved. Germline values: CDR1 SGHDN, CDR2 FVKESK. The CDR3 is 14 amino acids. Trimming took off 0 bases at V and 7 bases at J, with 12 bases between the two ends. The CDR3 DNA reads as TGTGCCAGCAGCCAAGAAACCCAAGAACGGACCCAGTACTTC. Translating it yields CASSQETQERTQYF.

The V call is TRBV5-1, the J call TRBJ1-1, with 8 bases identical to TRBD1. Germline assignment: CDR1 SGHRS and CDR2 YFSETQ. This CDR3 comprises 13 residues. The ends lost 4 bases at V and 4 bases at J; junction bases unmatched: 3. The CDR3 bases are TGCGCCAGCAGCAGGACAGGGTTCACTGAAGCTTTCTTT. Encoded protein: CASSRTGFTEAFF.

The chain is built from TRBV5-5 and TRBJ2-5, with TRBD2 matching over 7 bases. This CDR3 is 14 amino acids long. Germline V gene data show CDR1 as SGHKS and CDR2 as YYEKEE (reference sequence). V shed 0 bases, J shed 11 bases, and the junction held 10 bases outside the gene matches. CDR3 sequence reads: CASSLGAAGRMQYF. CDR3 DNA sequence: TGTGCCAGCAGCTTGGGTGCAGCGGGGAGGATGCAGTACTTC.

The chain links TRBV15 to TRBJ2-5; D may be TRBD1 (6 bases). The V gene's germline CDR1 is LNHNV and CDR2 YYDKDF (reference sequence). V was cut by 0 bases and J by 7 bases, with 9 bases left in between. The CDR3 runs to 13 residues. The CDR3 protein is CATSRDKGGTQYF. The CDR3 DNA is TGTGCCACCAGCAGAGATAAAGGGGGGACCCAGTACTTC.

This chain links TRBV11-3 with TRBJ2-2, with D tentatively TRBD1 or TRBD2 (5 bases each). From germline, CDR1 is SGHNT and CDR2 YENEEA. Trimming took 0 bases from V and 1 from J, leaving 9 bases between them. The CDR3 covers 16 residues. The CDR3 bases are TGTGCCAGCAGCTTAGATCGGGGCCGGAACACCGGGGAGCTGTTTTTT. Protein sequence: CASSLDRGRNTGELFF.

The CDR3 nucleotides read TGTGCCAGCAGCTCGGCCCCGGGGCCCGGGGAGCTGTTTTTT. It yields the protein CASSSAPGPGELFF. V is TRBV11-3 and J is TRBJ2-2; D may match TRBD1 or TRBD2 (5 bases each). Trimming cost V 4 bases and J 6 bases, with 12 bases left between them. The germline gives CDR1 SGHNT, CDR2 YENEEA. This CDR3 region has 14 residues. The full variable domain, with the rest looked up from reference TRBV11-3 and TRBJ2-2, is EAGVVQSPRYKIIEKKQPVAFWCNPISGHNTLYWYLQNLGQGPELLIRYENEEAVDDSQLPKDRFSAERLKGVDSTLKIQPAELGDSAVYLCASSSAPGPGELFFGEGSRLTVL.

This clonotype was detected a few times. This sequence joins TRBV29-1 and TRBJ2-5; possibly TRBD1 for D (5 bases). CDR1 SQVTM and CDR2 ANQGSEA come from the germline V gene. This CDR3 is 14 amino acids long. V gave up 6 bases and J gave up 1 base, with 15 bases separating them. CDR3 region: CSVKDLQGQETQYF. The CDR3 DNA is TGCAGCGTGAAGGACCTTCAGGGCCAAGAGACCCAGTACTTC.

The chain employs TRBV29-1 and TRBJ2-3, with 8 nucleotides matching TRBD1. The ends lost 0 bases at V and 3 bases at J; junction bases unmatched: 5. From germline, CDR1 is SQVTM and CDR2 ANQGSEA. This CDR3 has 15 residues. CDR3 protein: CSVEERQGATDTQYF. In DNA form, the CDR3 reads TGCAGCGTTGAAGAGAGGCAGGGGGCGACAGATACGCAGTATTTT.

The J gene is TRBJ2-1, the V gene TRBV3-1, with a possible D match to TRBD2 (6 bases). The J call may be mistaken, given a closer DNA end match to TRBJ2-7. The length of the CDR3 is 12 residues. Germline V CDR1 and CDR2: LGHDT, YNNKEL (reference sequence). The CDR3 spells CASSQRENEQYF. CDR3 nucleotides: TGTGCCAGCAGCCAACGGGAGAACGAGCAGTACTTC.

V gene TRBV11-2 combines with J gene TRBJ2-5; D is ambiguous. This CDR3 spans 15 amino acids. Between the trimmed V and J ends, which lost 1 base and 4 bases, there was a span of 13 bases. Germline CDR1 is SGHAT and CDR2 is FQNNGV. The CDR3 region is CASSLAPRFVETQYF. CDR3 DNA sequence: TGTGCCAGCAGCTTAGCGCCTAGGTTCGTAGAGACCCAGTACTTC.

V and J are TRBV28 and TRBJ2-6; 11 bases line up with TRBD1. The CDR3 totals 17 residues. Per germline, CDR1 MDHEN and CDR2 SYDVKM. Trimming at V came to 5 bases and at J to 2 bases, leaving 5 bases not matched to a gene. CDR3 in DNA: TGTGCCAGCAGTACTCGGACAGGGGGCGCTGGGGCCAACGTCCTGACTTTC. It encodes CASSTRTGGAGANVLTF.

This chain connects TRBV14 to TRBJ2-1; no firm D call. The CDR3 has 11 amino acids. Trimming left V 1 base short and J 6 bases short, with 1 base between. Germline CDR1 and CDR2: SGHDN and FVKESK. The DNA for the CDR3 is TGTGCCAGCAGCCAAGTCAATGAGCAGTTCTTC. Amino acids: CASSQVNEQFF. Full variable domain (remainder filled in from reference TRBV14 and TRBJ2-1): EAGVTQFPSHSVIEKGQTVTLRCDPISGHDNLYWYRRVMGKEIKFLLHFVKESKQDESGMPNNRFLAERTGGTYSTLKVQPAELEDSGVYFCASSQVNEQFFGPGTRLTVL.

The rearrangement joins TRBV19 to TRBJ1-4; no clear D. CDR3 size: 15 residues. Germline CDR1 LNHDA, CDR2 SQIVND (reference sequence). Deletions cut 7 bases from V and 7 bases from J, with 19 bases between. The CDR3 DNA reads TGTGCCAGTAACCCCCTCGCGGGCCACCGTGAAAAACTGTTTTTT. This translates into CASNPLAGHREKLFF.

In this sample, this clonotype turned up a few times. CDR3 in DNA: TGTGCCAGCAGTCCTTACGTGAGCGCGAACAATGAGCAGTTCTTC. Protein: CASSPYVSANNEQFF. The rearrangement uses TRBV27 and TRBJ2-1; no clear D gene. The CDR3 is 15 amino acids. Per germline, CDR1 MNHEY and CDR2 SMNVEV (reference sequence). Trimming shortened V by 5 bases and J by 5 bases, and 16 bases separated the two germline ends.

The chain carries TRBV3-1 and TRBJ2-3, with D perhaps assigned TRBD1 or TRBD2 (5 bases each). CDR1 LGHDT and CDR2 YNNKEL come from the germline V gene (reference sequence). V shed 4 bases and J shed 0 bases, with 23 bases lying between them. The CDR3 has 19 amino acids. The CDR3 DNA follows: TGTGCCAGCAGCCCACGCCGAGGGACCGACCCGTATAGCACAGATACGCAGTATTTT. Its translation is CASSPRRGTDPYSTDTQYF.

This clonotype was recorded a few times. The chain has TRBV6-1 and TRBJ2-1, with 7 positions matching TRBD2. The CDR3 runs to 12 residues. Germline CDR1 MNHNS, CDR2 SASEGT. Trimming removed 2 bases from V and 13 bases from J; junction bases left unmatched: 5. The CDR3 loop reads CASSETGTKQFF. In DNA form, the CDR3 reads TGTGCCAGCAGTGAAACCGGGACTAAACAGTTCTTC.